The text below deals with one T cell receptor (beta chain). The antigen remains undetermined. V lost 3 bases to trimming and J lost 4 bases, with 16 bases between them. This CDR3 contains 14 residues. CDR1 GTSNPN and CDR2 SVGIG come from the germline V gene (reference sequence). These data are taken from a study of T cell responses to AZD1222 COVID-19 vaccine. Overall study: Samples with a second dose at about 4 or about 12 weeks were pooled together.

Overall study results and limits: Unmutated variant regions reportedly attract nearly half of all spike-specific TCRs. The donors showed a predominance of white British ancestry and of females, with possible underestimation of clonal diversity. Rises in breadth and depth of Spike-specific TCRs came after two AZD1222 doses.

The repertoire was sequenced with immunoSEQ multiplex PCR; TCRdb's copy has only in-frame clones and lacks some. The table lists 100,000 to 150,000 clones, around 90% of them singletons. This material consisted of peripheral blood, taken on day 0 of AZD1222 vaccination. The sequence came from an adult in good health. The V gene is TRBV30, the J gene TRBJ2-7; D perhaps matches TRBD1 (6 bases). CDR3 DNA sequence: TGTGCCTGGAGGGGCACAGGGTATTGGTACGAGCAGTACTTC. It yields the protein CAWRGTGYWYEQYF.